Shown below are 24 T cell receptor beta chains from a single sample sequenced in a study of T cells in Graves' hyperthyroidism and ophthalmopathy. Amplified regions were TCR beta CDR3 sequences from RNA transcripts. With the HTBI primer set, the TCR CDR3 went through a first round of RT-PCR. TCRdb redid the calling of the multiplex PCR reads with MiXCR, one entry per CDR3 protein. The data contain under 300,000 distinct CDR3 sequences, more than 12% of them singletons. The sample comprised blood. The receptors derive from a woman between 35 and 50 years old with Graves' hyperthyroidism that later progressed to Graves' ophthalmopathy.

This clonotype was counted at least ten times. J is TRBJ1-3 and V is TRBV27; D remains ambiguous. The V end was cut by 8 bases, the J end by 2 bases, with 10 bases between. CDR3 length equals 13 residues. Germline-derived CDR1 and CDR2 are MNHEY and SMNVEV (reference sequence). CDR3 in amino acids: CASRGRAGNTIYF. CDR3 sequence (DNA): TGTGCCAGCCGAGGGAGGGCTGGAAACACCATATATTTT.

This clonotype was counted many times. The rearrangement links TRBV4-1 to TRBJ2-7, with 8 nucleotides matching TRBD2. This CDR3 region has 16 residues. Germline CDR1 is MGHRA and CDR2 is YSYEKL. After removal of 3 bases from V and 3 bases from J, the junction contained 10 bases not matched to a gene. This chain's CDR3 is CASSQGLDPFHYEQYF. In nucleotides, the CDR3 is TGCGCCAGCAGCCAGGGACTAGACCCCTTCCACTACGAGCAGTACTTC.

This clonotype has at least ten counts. Here the CDR3 DNA reads TGTGCCACCAGTGATTTGTTAGGGGAAGCTTTCTTT. Its protein product is CATSDLLGEAFF. V gene TRBV24-1 combines with J gene TRBJ1-1, with D unresolved. V lost 0 bases and J 8 bases, leaving 6 bases between the germline ends. Germline V CDR1 and CDR2: KGHDR, SFDVKD. The length of the CDR3 is 12 residues.

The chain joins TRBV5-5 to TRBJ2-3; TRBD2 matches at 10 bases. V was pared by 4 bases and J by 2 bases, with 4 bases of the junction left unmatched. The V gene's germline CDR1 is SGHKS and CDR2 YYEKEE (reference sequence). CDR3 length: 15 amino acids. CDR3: CASSDGLADTDTQYF. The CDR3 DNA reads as TGTGCCAGCAGCGATGGACTAGCGGACACAGATACGCAGTATTTT.

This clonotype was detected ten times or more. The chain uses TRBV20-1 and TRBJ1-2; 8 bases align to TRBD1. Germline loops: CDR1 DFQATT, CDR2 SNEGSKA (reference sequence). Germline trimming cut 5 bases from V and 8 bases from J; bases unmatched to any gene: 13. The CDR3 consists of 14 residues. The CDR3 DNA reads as TGCAGTGCTCAACAAGGGGGCAGGGGGCAAGGCTACACCTTC. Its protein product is CSAQQGGRGQGYTF.

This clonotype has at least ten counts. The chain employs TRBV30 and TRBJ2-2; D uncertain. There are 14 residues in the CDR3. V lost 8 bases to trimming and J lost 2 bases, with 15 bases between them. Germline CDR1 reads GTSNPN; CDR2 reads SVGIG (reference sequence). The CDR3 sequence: CARTAEPNTGELFF. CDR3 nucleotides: TGTGCCCGCACGGCGGAACCTAACACCGGGGAGCTGTTTTTT.

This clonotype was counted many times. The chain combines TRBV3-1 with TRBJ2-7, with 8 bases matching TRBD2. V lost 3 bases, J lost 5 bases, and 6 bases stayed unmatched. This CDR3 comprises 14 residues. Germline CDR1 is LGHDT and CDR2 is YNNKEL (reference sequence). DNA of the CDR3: TGTGCCAGCAGCCACAGAGCGGGAGTACACGAGCAGTACTTC. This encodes CASSHRAGVHEQYF.

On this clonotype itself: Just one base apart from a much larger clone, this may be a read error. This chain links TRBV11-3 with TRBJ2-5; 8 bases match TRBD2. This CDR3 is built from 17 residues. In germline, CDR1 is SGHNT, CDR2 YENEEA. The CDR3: CAGSSGGVAGTAETQYF. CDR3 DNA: TGTGCCGGCAGCTCCGGTGGGGTAGCGGGAACTGCAGAGACCCAGTACTTC. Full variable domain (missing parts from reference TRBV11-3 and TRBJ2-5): EAGVVQSPRYKIIEKKQPVAFWCNPISGHNTLYWYLQNLGQGPELLIRYENEEAVDDSQLPKDRFSAERLKGVDSTLKIQPAELGDSAVYLCAGSSGGVAGTAETQYFGPGTRLLVL.

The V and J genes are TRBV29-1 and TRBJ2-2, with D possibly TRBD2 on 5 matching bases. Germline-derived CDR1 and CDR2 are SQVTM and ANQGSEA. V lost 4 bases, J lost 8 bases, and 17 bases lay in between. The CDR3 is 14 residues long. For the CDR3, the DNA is TGCAGCGTTGGAGGTGGGAGCGGAGGAGGGGAGCTGTTTTTT. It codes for CSVGGGSGGGELFF.

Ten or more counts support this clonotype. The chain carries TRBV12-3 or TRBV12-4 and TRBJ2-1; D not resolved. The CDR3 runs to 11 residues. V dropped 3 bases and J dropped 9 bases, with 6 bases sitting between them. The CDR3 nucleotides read TGTGCCAGCAGTTTTTCCTTTGAGCAGTTCTTC. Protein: CASSFSFEQFF.

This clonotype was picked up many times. CDR3: CASSFRQSSYNEQFF. CDR3 sequence (DNA): TGCGCCAGCAGCTTCCGACAGAGCTCCTACAATGAGCAGTTCTTC. The rearrangement links TRBV5-1 to TRBJ2-1; maybe TRBD1 (5 bases). Germline CDR1 SGHRS, CDR2 YFSETQ. Deletions cut 2 bases from V and 0 bases from J, with 9 bases between. This CDR3 contains 15 residues.

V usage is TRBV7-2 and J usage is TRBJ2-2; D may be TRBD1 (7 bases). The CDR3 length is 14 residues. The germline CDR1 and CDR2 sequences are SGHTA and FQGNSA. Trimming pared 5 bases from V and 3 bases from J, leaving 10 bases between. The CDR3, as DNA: TGTGCCAGCAGCCCCAGGGGGGACACCGGGGAGCTGTTTTTT. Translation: CASSPRGDTGELFF.

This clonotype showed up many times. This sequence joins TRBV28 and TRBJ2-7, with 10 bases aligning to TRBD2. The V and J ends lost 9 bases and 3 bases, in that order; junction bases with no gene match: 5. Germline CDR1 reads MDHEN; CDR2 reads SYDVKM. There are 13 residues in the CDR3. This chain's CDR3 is CASRTSGNYEQYF. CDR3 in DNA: TGTGCCAGTCGGACTAGCGGTAACTACGAGCAGTACTTC.

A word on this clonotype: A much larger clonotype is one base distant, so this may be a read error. CDR3 region: CAISHPWTGPYEQYF. Written as DNA, the CDR3 is TGTGCCATCAGTCACCCGTGGACAGGGCCATACGAGCAGTACTTC. The chain is built from TRBV10-3 and TRBJ2-7, with 8 bases lining up with TRBD1. The germline V gene encodes CDR1 ENHRY and CDR2 SYGVKD. The CDR3 loop spans 15 amino acids. The V segment lost 5 bases and the J segment 4 bases; nucleotides outside the gene matches: 10.

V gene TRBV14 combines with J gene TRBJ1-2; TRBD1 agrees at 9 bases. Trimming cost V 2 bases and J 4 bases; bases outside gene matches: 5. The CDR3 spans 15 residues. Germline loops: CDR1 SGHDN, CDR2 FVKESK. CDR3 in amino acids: CASSQTGTGIYGYTF. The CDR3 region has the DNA TGTGCCAGCAGCCAAACCGGGACAGGGATCTATGGCTACACCTTC. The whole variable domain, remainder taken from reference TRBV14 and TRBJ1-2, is EAGVTQFPSHSVIEKGQTVTLRCDPISGHDNLYWYRRVMGKEIKFLLHFVKESKQDESGMPNNRFLAERTGGTYSTLKVQPAELEDSGVYFCASSQTGTGIYGYTFGSGTRLTVV.

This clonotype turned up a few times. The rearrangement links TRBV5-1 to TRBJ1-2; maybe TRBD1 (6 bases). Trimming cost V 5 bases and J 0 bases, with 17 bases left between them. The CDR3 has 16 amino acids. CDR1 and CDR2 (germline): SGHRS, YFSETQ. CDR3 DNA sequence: TGCGCCAGCAGTACGAAGACAGGACAAGCTAACTATGGCTACACCTTC. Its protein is CASSTKTGQANYGYTF.

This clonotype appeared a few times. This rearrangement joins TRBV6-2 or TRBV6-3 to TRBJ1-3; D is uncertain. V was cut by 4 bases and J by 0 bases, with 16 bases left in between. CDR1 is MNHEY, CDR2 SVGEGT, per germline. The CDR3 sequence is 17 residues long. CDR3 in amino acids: CASSSSLQRISGNTIYF. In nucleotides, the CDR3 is TGTGCCAGCAGTTCCTCCCTACAGCGTATCTCTGGAAACACCATATATTTT.

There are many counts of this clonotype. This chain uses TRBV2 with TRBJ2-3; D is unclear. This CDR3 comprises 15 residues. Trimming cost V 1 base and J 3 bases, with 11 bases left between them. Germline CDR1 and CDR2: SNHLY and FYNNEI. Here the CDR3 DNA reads TGTGCCAGCAGTGAAGATGGTTTAGGGACAGATACGCAGTATTTT. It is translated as CASSEDGLGTDTQYF.

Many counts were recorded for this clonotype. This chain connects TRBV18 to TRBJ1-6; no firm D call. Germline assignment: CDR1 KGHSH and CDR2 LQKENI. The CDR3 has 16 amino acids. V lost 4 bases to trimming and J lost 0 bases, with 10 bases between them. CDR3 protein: CASSLTASSYNSPLHF. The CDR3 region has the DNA TGTGCCAGCTCACTGACCGCGAGCTCCTATAATTCACCCCTCCACTTT.

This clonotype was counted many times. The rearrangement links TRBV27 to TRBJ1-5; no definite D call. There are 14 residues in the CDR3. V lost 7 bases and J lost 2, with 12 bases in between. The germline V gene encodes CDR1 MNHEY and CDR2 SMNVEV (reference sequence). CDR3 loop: CASKADGGNQPQHF. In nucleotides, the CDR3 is TGTGCCAGCAAGGCAGATGGGGGCAATCAGCCCCAGCATTTT.

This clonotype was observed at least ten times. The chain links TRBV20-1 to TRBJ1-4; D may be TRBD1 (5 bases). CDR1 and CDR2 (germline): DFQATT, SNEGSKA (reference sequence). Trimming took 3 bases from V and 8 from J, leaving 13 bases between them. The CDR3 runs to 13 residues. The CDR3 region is CSAREGKGEKLFF. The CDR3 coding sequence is TGCAGTGCTAGGGAGGGGAAAGGAGAAAAACTGTTTTTT.

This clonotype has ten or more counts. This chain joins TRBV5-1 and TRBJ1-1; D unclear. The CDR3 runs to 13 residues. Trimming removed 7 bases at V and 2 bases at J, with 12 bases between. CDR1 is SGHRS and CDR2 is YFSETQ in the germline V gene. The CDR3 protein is CASGHGDNTEAFF. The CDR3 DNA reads TGCGCCAGCGGGCATGGGGATAACACTGAAGCTTTCTTT. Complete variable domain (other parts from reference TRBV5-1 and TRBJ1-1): KAGVTQTPRYLIKTRGQQVTLSCSPISGHRSVSWYQQTPGQGLQFLFEYFSETQRNKGNFPGRFSGRQFSNSRSEMNVSTLELGDSALYLCASGHGDNTEAFFGQGTRLTVV.

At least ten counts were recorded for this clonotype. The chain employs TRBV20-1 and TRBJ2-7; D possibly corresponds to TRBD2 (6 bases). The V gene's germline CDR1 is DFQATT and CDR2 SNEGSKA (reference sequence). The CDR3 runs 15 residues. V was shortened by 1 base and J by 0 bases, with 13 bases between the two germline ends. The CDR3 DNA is TGCAGTGCTAGAGTTACGGGACTCCTCTCCTACGAGCAGTACTTC. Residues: CSARVTGLLSYEQYF.

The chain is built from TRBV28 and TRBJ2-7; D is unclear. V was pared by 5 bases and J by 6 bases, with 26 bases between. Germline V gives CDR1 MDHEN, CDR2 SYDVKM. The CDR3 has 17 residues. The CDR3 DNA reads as TGTGCCAGCAGTCCCTTTAACTTAATCAAGAGATGGGCCGAGCAGTACTTC. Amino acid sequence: CASSPFNLIKRWAEQYF.